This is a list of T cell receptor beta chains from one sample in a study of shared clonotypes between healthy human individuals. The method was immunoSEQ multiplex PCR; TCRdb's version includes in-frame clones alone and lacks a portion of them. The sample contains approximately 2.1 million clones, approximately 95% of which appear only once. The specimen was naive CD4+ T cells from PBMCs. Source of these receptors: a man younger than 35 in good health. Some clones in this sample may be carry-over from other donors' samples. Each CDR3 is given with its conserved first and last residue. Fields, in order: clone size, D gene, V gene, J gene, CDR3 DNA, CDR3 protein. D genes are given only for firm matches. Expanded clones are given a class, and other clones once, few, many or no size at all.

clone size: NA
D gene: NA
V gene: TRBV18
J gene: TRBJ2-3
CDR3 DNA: TGTGCCAGCTCACCTGTGGGAGACCCAGATACGCAGTATTTT
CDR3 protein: CASSPVGDPDTQYF

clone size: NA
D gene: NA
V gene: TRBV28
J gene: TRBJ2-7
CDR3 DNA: TGTGCCAGCAGTTTAGTGGGGGGCTGGGACGAGCAGTACTTC
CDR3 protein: CASSLVGGWDEQYF

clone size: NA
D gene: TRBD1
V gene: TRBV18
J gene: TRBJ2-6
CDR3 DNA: TGTGCCAGTCAGGGGGCAGGGGCCCACTCTGGGGCCAACGTCCTGACTTTC
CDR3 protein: CASQGAGAHSGANVLTF

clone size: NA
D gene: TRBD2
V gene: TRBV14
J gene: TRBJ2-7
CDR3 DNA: TGTGCCAGCAGCCAAGATAGTTTTTTCGCTAGCGGGAGGTCGGGCTCCTACGAGCAGTACTTC
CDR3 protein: CASSQDSFFASGRSGSYEQYF

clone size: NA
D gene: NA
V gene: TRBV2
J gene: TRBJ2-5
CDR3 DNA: TGTGCCAGCAGTGAATTGCTGGCGGAGACCCAGTACTTC
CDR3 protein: CASSELLAETQYF

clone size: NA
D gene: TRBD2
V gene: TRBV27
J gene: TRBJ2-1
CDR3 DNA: TGTGCCAGCAGGCGACTAGCGGGAGGGCAAAAGTTCTTC
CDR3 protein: CASRRLAGGQKFF

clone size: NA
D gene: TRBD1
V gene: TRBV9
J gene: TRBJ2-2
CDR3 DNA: TGTGCCAGCAGCGTAGTGGGGGACAGCGGGGAGCTGTTTTTT
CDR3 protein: CASSVVGDSGELFF

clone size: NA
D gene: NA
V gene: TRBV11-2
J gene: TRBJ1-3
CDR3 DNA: TGTGCCAGCAGCATAATAAACACCATATATTTT
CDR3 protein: CASSIINTIYF

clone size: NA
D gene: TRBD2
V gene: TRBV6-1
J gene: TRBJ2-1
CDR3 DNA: TGTGCCAGCAGTGAATGGGGACTAGCGGGAGTCAGTGGTGCGAATGAGCAGTTCTTC
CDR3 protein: CASSEWGLAGVSGANEQFF

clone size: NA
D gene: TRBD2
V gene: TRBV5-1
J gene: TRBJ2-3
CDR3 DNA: TGCGCCAGCGCTGGAGCGGGAGGTCCCCCAGATACGCAGTATTTT
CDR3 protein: CASAGAGGPPDTQYF

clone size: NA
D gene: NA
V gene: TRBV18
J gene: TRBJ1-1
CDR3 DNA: TGTGCCAGCTCTACAGATCGGAACACTGAAGCTTTCTTT
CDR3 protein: CASSTDRNTEAFF

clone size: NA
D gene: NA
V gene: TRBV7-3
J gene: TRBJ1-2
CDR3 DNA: TGTGCCAGCAGCTTAATAAATTCAGGGACGGTCTATGGCTACACCTTC
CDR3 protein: CASSLINSGTVYGYTF

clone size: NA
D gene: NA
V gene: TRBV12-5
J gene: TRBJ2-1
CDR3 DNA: TGTGCTAGTGGTTTCGACCGGCGGGGAATCAATGAGCAGTTCTTC
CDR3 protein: CASGFDRRGINEQFF

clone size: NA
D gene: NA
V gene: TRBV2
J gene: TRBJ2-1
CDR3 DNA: TGTGCCAGCAGTGAAGCGACAACCTACAATGAGCAGTTCTTC
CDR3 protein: CASSEATTYNEQFF

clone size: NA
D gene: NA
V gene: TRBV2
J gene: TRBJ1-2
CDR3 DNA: TGTGCCAGCAGTGAGGAACGGCCTAACTATGGCTACACCTTC
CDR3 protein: CASSEERPNYGYTF

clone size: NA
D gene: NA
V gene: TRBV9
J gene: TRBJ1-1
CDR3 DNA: TGTGCCAGCGAGCATTGGGACGGCACTGAAGCTTTCTTT
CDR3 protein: CASEHWDGTEAFF

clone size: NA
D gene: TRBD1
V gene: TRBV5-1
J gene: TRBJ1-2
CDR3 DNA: TGCGCCAGCAGCTTGGGACAGGGGGAAGGTGGCTACACCTTC
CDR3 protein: CASSLGQGEGGYTF

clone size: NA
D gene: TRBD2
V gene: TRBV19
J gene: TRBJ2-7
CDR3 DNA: TGTGCCAGTAGTTCGCTAGCGGGAAAGGCCTACGAGCAGTACTTC
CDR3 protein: CASSSLAGKAYEQYF

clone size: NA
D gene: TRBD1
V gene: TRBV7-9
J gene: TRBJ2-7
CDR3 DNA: TGTGCCAGCAGCTTGAGAGGGGGCACCTACGAGCAGTACTTC
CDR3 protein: CASSLRGGTYEQYF

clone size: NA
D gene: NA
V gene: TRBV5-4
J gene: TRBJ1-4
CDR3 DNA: TGTGCCAGCAGCCTCGGAGGGCCCACTAATGAAAAACTGTTTTTT
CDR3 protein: CASSLGGPTNEKLFF

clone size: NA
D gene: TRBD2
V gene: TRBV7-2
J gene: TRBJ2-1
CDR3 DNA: TGTGCCAGCAGCCAACGTCTCGGACTAGCGGGAGAGGATGAGCAGTTCTTC
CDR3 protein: CASSQRLGLAGEDEQFF

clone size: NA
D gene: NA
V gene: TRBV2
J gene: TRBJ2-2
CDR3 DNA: TGTGCCAGCAGTGACAGGGGAAAGACCGGGGAGCTGTTTTTT
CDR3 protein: CASSDRGKTGELFF

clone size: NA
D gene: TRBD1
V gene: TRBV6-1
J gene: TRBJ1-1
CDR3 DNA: TGTGCCAGCAGTGAGACAGGGTCGGCGGGCACTGAAGCTTTCTTT
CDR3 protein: CASSETGSAGTEAFF

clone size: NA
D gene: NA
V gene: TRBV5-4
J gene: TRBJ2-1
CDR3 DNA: TGTGCCAGCAGGCTCCGACCCGGTGGGGGCTACAATGAGCAGTTCTTC
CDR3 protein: CASRLRPGGGYNEQFF

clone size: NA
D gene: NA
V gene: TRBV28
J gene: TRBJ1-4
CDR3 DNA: TGTGCCAGCAGGCAAAACGTCCCCGAAAAACTGTTTTTT
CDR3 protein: CASRQNVPEKLFF

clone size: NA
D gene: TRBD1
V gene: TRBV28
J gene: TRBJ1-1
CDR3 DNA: TGTGCCAGCAGCCTAACACAGGGGGCGCGGACTGAAGCTTTCTTT
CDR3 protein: CASSLTQGARTEAFF

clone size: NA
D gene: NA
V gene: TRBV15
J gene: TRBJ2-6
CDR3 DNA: TGTGCCACCAGCAGAGATTTGGGTGTTGGCGGACTCAGCTCTGGGGCCAACGTCCTGACTTTC
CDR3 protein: CATSRDLGVGGLSSGANVLTF

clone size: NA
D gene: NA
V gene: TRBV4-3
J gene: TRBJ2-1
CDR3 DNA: TGCGCCAGCAGCAATCGGGGGAGCCGTTGGTTCTTC
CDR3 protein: CASSNRGSRWFF

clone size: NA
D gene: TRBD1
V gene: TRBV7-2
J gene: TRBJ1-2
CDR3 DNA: TGTGCCAGCAGCTCCCCCACAGGGGGGAAAGACTTC
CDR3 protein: CASSSPTGGKDF

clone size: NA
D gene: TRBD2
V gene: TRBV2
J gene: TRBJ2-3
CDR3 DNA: TGTGCCAGCAGGGGGGGGCTAGCGGGCCGGGAGTATTTT
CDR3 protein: CASRGGLAGREYF

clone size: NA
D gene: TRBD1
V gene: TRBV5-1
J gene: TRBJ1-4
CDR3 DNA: TGCGCCAGCAGCTTGGACGAGGGGGCAAAACTGTTTTTT
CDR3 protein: CASSLDEGAKLFF

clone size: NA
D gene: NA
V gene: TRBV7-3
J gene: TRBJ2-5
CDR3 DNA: TGTGCCAGCAGCTTACAGGGACGAGAGACCCAGTACTTC
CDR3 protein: CASSLQGRETQYF

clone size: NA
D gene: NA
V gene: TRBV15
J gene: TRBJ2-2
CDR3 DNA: TGTGCCACCAGCAGGGGGGTGGGACGGGTCAACACCGGGGAGCTGTTTTTT
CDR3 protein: CATSRGVGRVNTGELFF

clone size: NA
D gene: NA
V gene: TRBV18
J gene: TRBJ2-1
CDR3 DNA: TGTGCCAGCTCACCACGTCAAGAGAGGTCTAATGAGCAGTTCTTC
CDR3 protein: CASSPRQERSNEQFF

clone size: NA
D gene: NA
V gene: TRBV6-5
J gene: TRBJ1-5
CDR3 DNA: TGTGCCAGCAGTGGCGGGATGGGGCGGGGGCAGCCCCAGCATTTT
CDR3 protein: CASSGGMGRGQPQHF

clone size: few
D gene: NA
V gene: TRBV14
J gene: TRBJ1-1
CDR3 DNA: TGTGCCAGCAGCCCACTCCCCAGGAACACTGAAGCTTTCTTT
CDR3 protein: CASSPLPRNTEAFF

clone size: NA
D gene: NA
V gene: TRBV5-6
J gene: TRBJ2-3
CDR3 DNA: TGTGCCAGCAGCCTAGAAAGAACAGATACGCAGTATTTT
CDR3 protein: CASSLERTDTQYF

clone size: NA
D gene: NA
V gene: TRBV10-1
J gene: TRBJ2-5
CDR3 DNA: TGCGCCAGCAGTGAGTCAGGGACTTCAGAGACCCAGTACTTC
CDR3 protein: CASSESGTSETQYF

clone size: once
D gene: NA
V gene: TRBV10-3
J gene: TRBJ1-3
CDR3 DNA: TGTGCCATCAGCCCATTCGACTCTGGAAACACCATATATTTT
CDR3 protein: CAISPFDSGNTIYF

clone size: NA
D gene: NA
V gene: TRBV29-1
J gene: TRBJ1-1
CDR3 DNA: TGCAGCGTCGTCTTCAGGGTGCGGGAACCTGCTGAAGCTTTCTTT
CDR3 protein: CSVVFRVREPAEAFF

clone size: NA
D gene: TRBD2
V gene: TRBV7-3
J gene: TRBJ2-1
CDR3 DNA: TGTGCCAGCAGCCCTAGCGGGAGTTTCTACAATGAGCAGTTCTTC
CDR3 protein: CASSPSGSFYNEQFF

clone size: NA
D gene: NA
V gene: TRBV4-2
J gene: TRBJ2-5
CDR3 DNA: TGTGCCAGCAGCCAAGATAGTACGGAGACCCAGTACTTC
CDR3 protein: CASSQDSTETQYF

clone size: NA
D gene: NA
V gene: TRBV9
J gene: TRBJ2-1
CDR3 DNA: TGTGCCAGCAGCGGCCGGACTGGACCCTACAATGAGCAGTTCTTC
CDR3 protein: CASSGRTGPYNEQFF

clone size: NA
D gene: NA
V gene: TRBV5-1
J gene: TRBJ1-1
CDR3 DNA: TGCGCCAGCAGCTTGGTTCCTGGTGGGCAGGCGAACACTGAAGCTTTCTTT
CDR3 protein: CASSLVPGGQANTEAFF

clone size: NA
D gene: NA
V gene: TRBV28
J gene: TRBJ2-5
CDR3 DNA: TGTGCCAGCAGTTTCATAGGACCGGGGGAAGAGACCCAGTACTTC
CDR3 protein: CASSFIGPGEETQYF

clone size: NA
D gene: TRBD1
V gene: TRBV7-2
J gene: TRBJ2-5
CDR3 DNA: TGTGCCAGCAGCTCAAGAACAGGGGGGTGGGAGACCCAGTACTTC
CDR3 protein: CASSSRTGGWETQYF